A single sample is the source of the 21 T cell receptor beta chains below, sequenced in a study of blood T cell repertoires in COVID-19. Produced via immunoSEQ multiplex PCR; TCRdb's table is partial and in-frame only. The sample has hundreds of thousands of clones, 75% to 85% seen once. Input material: PBMCs or T cells enriched from blood (not recorded which). Receptors were obtained from a woman aged 50 to 65 with acute COVID-19.

The rearrangement uses TRBV6-5 and TRBJ2-3, with D tentatively TRBD2 (6 bases). This CDR3 is 16 amino acids long. The germline V gene has CDR1 MNHEY and CDR2 SVGAGI. Deletions cut 2 bases from V and 7 bases from J, with 19 bases between. The CDR3 DNA is TGTGCCAGCAGTTACCACCCCGAGGGAGGAGGGTATACGCAGTATTTT. Amino acid sequence: CASSYHPEGGGYTQYF.

The rearrangement uses TRBV14 and TRBJ1-2; no clear D gene. The CDR3 has 15 residues. Trimming pared 1 base from V and 2 bases from J, leaving 11 bases between. In germline, CDR1 is SGHDN, CDR2 FVKESK. The CDR3 protein is CASSQVTSINYGYTF. In nucleotides, the CDR3 is TGTGCCAGCAGCCAAGTAACAAGTATAAACTATGGCTACACCTTC.

The chain links TRBV3-1 (or the pseudogene TRBV3-2) to TRBJ1-2, with 9 bases that match TRBD1. Germline loops: CDR1 LGHDT, CDR2 YNNKEL (reference sequence). V was pared by 0 bases and J by 8 bases, with 7 bases of the junction left unmatched. The CDR3 is 15 residues long. CDR3 coding DNA: TGTGCCAGCAGCCAAGATCCCCGGACAGGGGACGGCTACACCTTC. It is translated as CASSQDPRTGDGYTF.

The chain carries TRBV6-2 or TRBV6-3 and TRBJ2-2, with TRBD2 as a possible D gene (6 bases). Trimming left V 7 bases short and J 3 bases short, with 18 bases between. The CDR3 has 16 amino acids. Germline CDR1 and CDR2: MNHEY and SVGEGT. The DNA of the CDR3 is TGTGCCAGCACCCCTTGGGGGGAAGGAGACACCGGGGAGCTGTTTTTT. It encodes CASTPWGEGDTGELFF.

This clone is a singleton in its sample. The chain combines TRBV29-1 with TRBJ2-1; 13 positions agree with TRBD2. The germline gives CDR1 SQVTM, CDR2 ANQGSEA. CDR3 size: 14 residues. Trimming at V came to 7 bases and at J to 6 bases, leaving 6 bases not matched to a gene. The chain's CDR3 is CSGKLAGGVNEQFF. The DNA of the CDR3 is TGCAGCGGGAAACTAGCGGGGGGGGTCAATGAGCAGTTCTTC.

This clone was detected once. This chain uses TRBV2 with TRBJ2-1; possible D gene TRBD2, 6 bases. Germline CDR1 and CDR2: SNHLY and FYNNEI. The CDR3 has 15 residues. Trimming left V 9 bases short and J 6 bases short, with 21 bases between. CDR3 coding DNA: TGTGCCAGTCGGGACTCTCGCCGTCGGGTCAATGAGCAGTTCTTC. This codes for CASRDSRRRVNEQFF.

The chain combines TRBV5-8 with TRBJ1-5, with D possibly TRBD1 on 5 matching bases. Germline V gene lookup returns CDR1 SGHTS and CDR2 YDEGEE. This CDR3 is built from 17 residues. Trimming stripped 0 bases from V and 4 bases from J, with 17 bases between. The DNA for the CDR3 is TGTGCCAGCAGCTTGGTTGGAGGGGCAGGCCCTAATCAGCCCCAGCATTTT. Its translation is CASSLVGGAGPNQPQHF.

This chain joins TRBV19 and TRBJ1-6; 8 positions match TRBD1. The CDR3 has 13 residues. Trimming took 6 bases from V and 5 from J; bases not matched to a gene: 0. Per the germline V gene, CDR1 is LNHDA and CDR2 is SQIVND (reference sequence). The CDR3 nucleotides are TGTGCCAGTAGGGACAGGGATAATTCACCCCTCCACTTT. This sequence encodes CASRDRDNSPLHF.

The V gene is TRBV7-9, the J gene TRBJ2-3, with unresolved D. The CDR3 sequence is 11 residues long. V gave up 5 bases and J gave up 7 bases, with 7 bases separating them. CDR1 and CDR2 from the germline V gene are SEHNR and FQNEAQ (reference sequence). The CDR3 reads CASSAQNTQYF. The CDR3 nucleotides are TGTGCCAGCAGCGCACAGAATACGCAGTATTTT.

This chain uses TRBV4-2 with TRBJ1-3; D is possibly TRBD1 (6 bases). Trimming cost V 0 bases and J 2 bases, with 8 bases left between them. From germline, CDR1 is LGHNA and CDR2 YNFKEQ. The length of the CDR3 is 15 residues. The CDR3: CASSQEQGPGNTIYF. The CDR3 bases are TGTGCCAGCAGCCAAGAACAGGGCCCTGGAAACACCATATATTTT.

Only one count was recorded for this clone. The chain joins TRBV10-3 to TRBJ2-3, with D unclear. Germline assignment: CDR1 ENHRY and CDR2 SYGVKD. The CDR3 consists of 11 residues. The V gene lost 0 bases and the J gene lost 11 bases, with 6 bases spanning the gap. CDR3 sequence (DNA): TGTGCCATCAGTGAGTCCGAGAGGCAGTATTTT. It specifies CAISESERQYF.

This clone was observed a few times. CDR3 in amino acids: CASSIGRQPGLRKLFF. The CDR3 DNA reads TGTGCCAGTAGTATAGGCCGCCAGCCGGGGTTGCGAAAACTGTTTTTT. The chain employs TRBV19 and TRBJ1-4; D call uncertain. The CDR3 extends over 16 amino acids. The ends were cut back, 1 base at V and 10 bases at J, with 19 bases in the middle. Germline V CDR1 and CDR2: LNHDA, SQIVND (reference sequence).

The chain employs TRBV5-1 and TRBJ2-1; tentatively, D is TRBD2 (5 bases). With 4 bases removed from V and 8 bases from J, the gap between germline ends came to 19 bases. The CDR3 consists of 15 residues. Per the germline V gene, CDR1 is SGHRS and CDR2 is YFSETQ. The CDR3 reads CASSPGSKLGDEQFF. The CDR3 DNA reads as TGCGCCAGCAGCCCCGGGTCAAAGCTCGGGGATGAGCAGTTCTTC.

The chain employs TRBV7-9 and TRBJ2-1; no firm D call. The CDR3 spans 14 residues. The germline CDR1 and CDR2 sequences are SEHNR and FQNEAQ (reference sequence). V lost 5 bases and J lost 6, with 14 bases in between. The CDR3 spells CASSASLIPNEQFF. The CDR3 DNA is TGTGCCAGCAGCGCAAGCCTTATCCCCAATGAGCAGTTCTTC.

The J gene is TRBJ1-2, the V gene TRBV4-2; D not certain. Trimming removed 0 bases at V and 2 bases at J, with 10 bases between. Germline assignment: CDR1 LGHNA and CDR2 YNFKEQ. The length of the CDR3 is 15 residues. The CDR3 loop is CASSQDETQNYGYTF. The CDR3 DNA sequence: TGTGCCAGCAGCCAAGATGAGACACAGAACTATGGCTACACCTTC.

CDR3 loop: CASSFRQNQETQYF. For the CDR3, the DNA is TGTGCCAGCAGCTTCCGACAGAATCAAGAGACCCAGTACTTC. This chain connects TRBV7-9 to TRBJ2-5; possibly TRBD1 for D (5 bases). Germline V CDR1 and CDR2: SEHNR, FQNEAQ (reference sequence). The CDR3 loop spans 14 amino acids. V lost 3 bases, J lost 2 bases, and 10 bases lay in between.

The rearrangement joins TRBV3-1 (or the pseudogene TRBV3-2) to TRBJ2-5, with TRBD1 matching over 10 bases. Losses at the gene ends were 5 bases for V and 4 bases for J; bases not matched to a gene: 13. Germline V CDR1 and CDR2: LGHDT, YNNKEL (reference sequence). CDR3 length: 17 amino acids. Here the CDR3 DNA reads TGTGCCAGCAGCACCCGGGACAGGGGCCACTTAAGAGAGACCCAGTACTTC. Translation: CASSTRDRGHLRETQYF.

The chain employs TRBV6-2 or TRBV6-3 and TRBJ2-5; 12 nucleotides agree with TRBD2. J gave up 2 bases and V 5 bases, and 3 bases lay outside the gene matches. The length of the CDR3 is 15 residues. The germline V gene has CDR1 MNHEY and CDR2 SVGEGT. The CDR3 nucleotides read TGTGCCAGCAGTGACGGGACTAGCGGGCAAGAGACCCAGTACTTC. Translation: CASSDGTSGQETQYF.

The chain links TRBV7-2 to TRBJ1-3, with TRBD1 identical over 7 bases. Per germline, CDR1 SGHTA and CDR2 FQGNSA. The CDR3 is 16 amino acids. After removal of 5 bases from V and 0 bases from J, the junction contained 7 bases not matched to a gene. This CDR3 reads CASSPGRDSSGNTIYF. The CDR3 DNA is TGTGCCAGCAGCCCGGGAAGGGACAGCTCTGGAAACACCATATATTTT.

The V call is TRBV5-1, the J call TRBJ1-1; 8 bases map to TRBD1. CDR1 SGHRS and CDR2 YFSETQ come from the germline V gene. With 3 bases clipped from V and 5 bases from J, the junction kept 6 bases outside the gene matches. This CDR3 has 14 residues. Here the CDR3 DNA reads TGCGCCAGCAGCTATGGGACAGGAGGAACTGAAGCTTTCTTT. Translating gives CASSYGTGGTEAFF. The complete variable domain, with remaining parts taken from reference TRBV5-1 and TRBJ1-1, reads KAGVTQTPRYLIKTRGQQVTLSCSPISGHRSVSWYQQTPGQGLQFLFEYFSETQRNKGNFPGRFSGRQFSNSRSEMNVSTLELGDSALYLCASSYGTGGTEAFFGQGTRLTVV.

The rearrangement joins TRBV7-2 to TRBJ2-2; D is uncertain. Germline loops: CDR1 SGHTA, CDR2 FQGNSA. The V end lost 0 bases, the J end lost 0 bases, and 8 bases lay between the germline ends. The CDR3 is made up of 16 amino acids. CDR3 in DNA: TGTGCCAGCAGCTTAGCGCTAGGCCCGAACACCGGGGAGCTGTTTTTT. This gives the protein CASSLALGPNTGELFF.